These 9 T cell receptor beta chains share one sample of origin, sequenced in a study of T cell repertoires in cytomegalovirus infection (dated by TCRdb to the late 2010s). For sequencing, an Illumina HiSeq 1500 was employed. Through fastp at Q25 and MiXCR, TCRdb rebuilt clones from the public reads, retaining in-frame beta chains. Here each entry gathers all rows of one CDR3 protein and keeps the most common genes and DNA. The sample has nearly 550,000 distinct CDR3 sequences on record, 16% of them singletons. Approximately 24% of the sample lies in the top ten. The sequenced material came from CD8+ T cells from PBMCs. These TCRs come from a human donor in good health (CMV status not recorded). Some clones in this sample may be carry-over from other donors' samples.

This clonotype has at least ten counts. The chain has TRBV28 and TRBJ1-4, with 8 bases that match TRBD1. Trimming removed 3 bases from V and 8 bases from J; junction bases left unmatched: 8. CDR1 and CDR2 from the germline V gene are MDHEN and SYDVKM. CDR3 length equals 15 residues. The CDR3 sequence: CASSFRGQGLEKLFF. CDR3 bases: TGTGCCAGCAGTTTCCGCGGACAGGGATTGGAAAAACTGTTTTTT.

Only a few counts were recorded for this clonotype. The CDR3 sequence is CASIPSPRKHRNEQYF. DNA of the CDR3: TGTGCCAGCATTCCCTCCCCCCGCAAACACAGGAACGAGCAGTACTTC. The chain is built from TRBV28 and TRBJ2-7, with D possibly TRBD1 on 5 matching bases. Germline CDR1 reads MDHEN; CDR2 reads SYDVKM. The CDR3 sequence is 16 residues long. The germline V and J ends were trimmed by 7 bases and 5 bases, with 24 bases remaining between them.

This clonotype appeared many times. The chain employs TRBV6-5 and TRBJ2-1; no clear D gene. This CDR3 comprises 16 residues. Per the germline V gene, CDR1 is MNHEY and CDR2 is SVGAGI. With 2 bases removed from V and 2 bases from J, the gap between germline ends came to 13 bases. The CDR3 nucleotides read TGTGCCAGCAGTTACCGTGGGCCCGATCCCTACAATGAGCAGTTCTTC. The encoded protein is CASSYRGPDPYNEQFF.

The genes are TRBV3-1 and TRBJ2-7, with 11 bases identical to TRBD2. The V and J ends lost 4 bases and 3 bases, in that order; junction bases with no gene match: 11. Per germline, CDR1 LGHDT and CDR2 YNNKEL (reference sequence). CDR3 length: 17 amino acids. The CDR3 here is CASSPKGSSGRGYEQYF. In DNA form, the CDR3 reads TGTGCCAGCAGCCCGAAAGGGAGTAGCGGGAGGGGCTACGAGCAGTACTTC.

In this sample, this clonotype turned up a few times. The CDR3 sequence: CASRIDGLSILDSPLHF. The CDR3 nucleotides read TGTGCCAGTAGGATCGACGGACTTTCAATCCTGGATTCACCCCTCCACTTT. This chain joins TRBV19 and TRBJ1-6; the D is unclear. The V end was cut by 6 bases, the J end by 8 bases, with 23 bases between. The V gene's germline CDR1 is LNHDA and CDR2 SQIVND (reference sequence). This CDR3 has 17 amino acids.

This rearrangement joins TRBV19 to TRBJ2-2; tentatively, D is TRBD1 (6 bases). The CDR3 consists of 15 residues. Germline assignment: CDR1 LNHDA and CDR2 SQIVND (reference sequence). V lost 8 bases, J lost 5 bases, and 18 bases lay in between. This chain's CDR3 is CASSLDRRQTGELFF. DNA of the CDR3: TGTGCCAGTTCCCTTGACAGGAGGCAGACCGGGGAGCTGTTTTTT.

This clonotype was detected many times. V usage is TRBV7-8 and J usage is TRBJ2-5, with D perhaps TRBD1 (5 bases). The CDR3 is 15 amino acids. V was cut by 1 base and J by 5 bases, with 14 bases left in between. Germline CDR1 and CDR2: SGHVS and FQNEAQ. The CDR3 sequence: CASSLGVGVGETQYF. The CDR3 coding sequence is TGTGCCAGCAGCTTAGGCGTAGGGGTAGGGGAGACCCAGTACTTC.

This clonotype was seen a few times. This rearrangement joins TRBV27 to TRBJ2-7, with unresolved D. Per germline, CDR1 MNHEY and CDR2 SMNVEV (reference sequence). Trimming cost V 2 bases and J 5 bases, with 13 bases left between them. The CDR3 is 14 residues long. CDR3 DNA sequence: TGTGCCAGCAGTTTAAACAGTTTCGTAAACGAGCAGTACTTC. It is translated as CASSLNSFVNEQYF.

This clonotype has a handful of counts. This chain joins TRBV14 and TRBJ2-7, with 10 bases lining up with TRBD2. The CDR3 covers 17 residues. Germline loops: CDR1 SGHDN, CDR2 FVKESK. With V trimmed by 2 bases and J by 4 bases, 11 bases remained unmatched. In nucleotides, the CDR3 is TGTGCCAGCAGCCAACTTTCTAGCGGGAGTCTCCCTTACGAGCAGTACTTC. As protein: CASSQLSSGSLPYEQYF.